This T cell receptor beta chain is from a study of cytomegalovirus exposure and HLA in healthy donors. Study-level results: Relative to equally common others, HLA-associated TCR beta chains showed greater clonal expansion in a later analysis.

Between the trimmed V and J ends, which lost 0 bases and 4 bases, there was a span of 11 bases. The CDR3 sequence is 15 residues long. Germline assignment: CDR1 SGHRS and CDR2 YFSETQ. Primers for the PCR totalled 60 Vbeta and 13 Jbeta. Generated by immunoSEQ multiplex PCR, the TCRdb table keeps only in-frame clones and is missing some. Of under 150,000 clones in the sample, approximately 80% were seen once. Remarks on this clone: The antigen remains undetermined.

The specimen sequenced was PBMCs. The rearrangement links TRBV5-1 to TRBJ2-1, with a tentative D call TRBD1 (5 bases). The clonotype comes from a woman in her forties in good health and CMV-seropositive. CDR3 residues: CASSLEGVTYNEQFF. Here the CDR3 DNA reads TGCGCCAGCAGCTTGGAAGGGGTTACTTACAATGAGCAGTTCTTC.